Listed below are T cell receptor beta chains from one sample, sequenced in a study of T cell repertoires in Merkel cell carcinoma. Sequenced by immunoSEQ multiplex PCR; TCRdb stores in-frame clones only, minus some. The sample records roughly 14,000 clones, over 60% being singletons. Sequencing input: tumor tissue. The receptors originated from an adult with Merkel cell carcinoma. CDR3s include the opening cysteine and the closing phenylalanine or tryptophan.

>16|TRBV5-4
CASSLGAGVGNEKLFF
>15|TRBV5-5
CASSLKGTNTGELFF
>13|TRBV6-6
CASTGGGNTEAFF
>15|TRBV2
CASSVLAGANYGYTF
>14|TRBV11-3
CASSLRGGVTEAFF
>14|TRBV7-9
CASSLAGTNEKLFF
>15|TRBV3-1/TRBV3-2
CASSQEASSTGELFF
>16|TRBV4-2
CASSQDLRQFMQPQHF
>20|TRBV10-3
CAISNAAGPSTGVYGETQYF
>14|TRBV13
CASRVTGVGEKLFF
>13|TRBV5-6
CASSLVAGGGYTF
>12|TRBV6-2/TRBV6-3
CASSYRGGEQYF
>16|TRBV3-1/TRBV3-2
CASSQGTSGGFGEQFF
>16|TRBV20-1
CSASRPSETYYNEQFF
>15|TRBV9
CASSVEFDFTDTQYF
>18|TRBV6-7
CASSYRLAGVPPGETQYF
>13|TRBV6-5
CASRRTGGEGYTF
>16|TRBV2
CASSAGSGASSYEQYF
>13|TRBV9
CASSVVRAEGYTF
>13|TRBV28
CASSLGGQSEAFF
>13|TRBV29-1
CSVARGARDEQYF
>13|TRBV5-6
CASSLWTSYEQYF
>18|TRBV5-4
CASSSPPGTEEYNYGYTF
>19|TRBV7-8
CASRPSLGERPSYNSPLHF
>15|TRBV18
CASSPEQGAFSEQYF
>15|TRBV7-3
CASSLAPRVGTEAFF
>13|TRBV12-3/TRBV12-4
CASSPTGAYGYTF
>19|TRBV6-2/TRBV6-3
CASSRRTSGRAISSDTQYF
>15|TRBV7-6
CASSPNPRRTDTQYF
>16|TRBV27
CASSLAGGTNTGELFF
>15|TRBV19
CASSIRGVGTGELFF
>14|TRBV14
CASSPQAGSYEQYF
>14|TRBV30
CAWSGDRTQETQYF
>13|TRBV2
CASRDRAGETQYF
>18|TRBV4-3
CASSQDGVAGVSGNTIYF
>15|TRBV19
CASSIWGSSTDTQYF
>17|TRBV30
CAWSVRSGRADMETQYF
>16|TRBV11-3
CASSLLAGVLSYEQYF
>14|TRBV5-4
CASSLEQRHYGYTF
>13|TRBV19
CASSTGNQETQYF
>14|TRBV9
CASSVGDSNYGYTF
>15|TRBV5-1
CASSLSTSGTNEQFF
>13|TRBV6-1
CASSERAAYGYTF
>15|TRBV4-1
CASSPWGGAGETQYF
>14|TRBV7-8
CASRMSGGVDTQYF
>11|TRBV2
CASRRRDEQFF
>16|TRBV7-9
CASSLVTGVTNEKLFF
>14|TRBV2
CASSEDWGGRGQYF
>14|TRBV5-6
CASSPNGDSYGYTF
>18|TRBV3-1/TRBV3-2
CASSHRGSGQLYRYEQYF
>12|TRBV6-1
CASSELPYEQYF